The 9 T cell receptor beta chains listed next were all sequenced from one sample in a study of T cell repertoires in cytomegalovirus infection. TCRdb independently ran MiXCR on the reads; one entry per CDR3 protein. The repertoire holds roughly 280,000 distinct CDR3 sequences, roughly a fifth seen once, with roughly a fifth in the top ten. These receptors lack a known antigen. This material consisted of cultured PBMCs, taken from culture after CMV antigen stimulation. All receptors derive from a human donor in good health (CMV status not recorded). Some clones in this sample may be carry-over from other donors' samples.

The J gene is TRBJ2-3, the V gene TRBV5-1; 9 bases match TRBD2. Unmatched junction bases numbered 6, after V lost 1 base and J lost 6 bases. The CDR3 loop spans 15 amino acids. The germline V gene encodes CDR1 SGHRS and CDR2 YFSETQ. The CDR3 loop reads CASSLPSGRWDTQYF. The CDR3 DNA reads as TGCGCCAGCAGCTTGCCCAGCGGGAGGTGGGATACGCAGTATTTT.

V usage is TRBV20-1 and J usage is TRBJ1-1; D is unclear. V lost 3 bases, J lost 0 bases, and 8 bases lay in between. CDR3 size: 13 residues. Germline values: CDR1 DFQATT, CDR2 SNEGSKA (reference sequence). The CDR3 bases are TGCAGTGCTAGTCCCCGGATGAACACTGAAGCTTTCTTT. As protein: CSASPRMNTEAFF.

The chain couples TRBV7-6 to TRBJ2-2; the match to TRBD2 covers 11 bases. With V trimmed by 10 bases and J by 3 bases, 19 bases remained unmatched. Germline CDR1 is SGHVS and CDR2 is FNYEAQ. The CDR3 sequence is 19 residues long. The CDR3 spells CATLTRTSGRIADTGELFF. In nucleotides, the CDR3 is TGTGCCACCCTAACGCGGACTAGCGGGCGCATAGCGGACACCGGGGAGCTGTTTTTT.

The chain carries TRBV6-5 and TRBJ1-1, with D possibly matching TRBD1 (5 bases). V was shortened by 0 bases and J by 5 bases, with 13 bases between the two germline ends. Germline-derived CDR1 and CDR2 are MNHEY and SVGAGI. The CDR3 contains 15 residues. CDR3 loop: CASSYSRGVRTEAFF. The CDR3 nucleotides are TGTGCCAGCAGTTACTCGCGGGGCGTCCGAACTGAAGCTTTCTTT.

The chain has TRBV5-4 and TRBJ2-6; D is perhaps TRBD2 (5 bases). The CDR3 totals 16 residues. CDR1 and CDR2 (germline): SGHNT, YYREEE (reference sequence). V lost 4 bases and J lost 4, with 15 bases in between. CDR3 sequence reads: CASSRTGGRGANVLTF. CDR3 DNA sequence: TGTGCCAGCAGCAGGACCGGAGGACGGGGGGCCAACGTCCTGACTTTC.

The table lists this clonotype with a few counts. The chain carries TRBV11-1 and TRBJ2-3, with a tentative D call TRBD2 (6 bases). This CDR3 is built from 15 residues. Germline assignment: CDR1 SGHAT and CDR2 FQDESV (reference sequence). V was cut by 6 bases and J by 4 bases, with 17 bases left in between. As DNA, the CDR3 is TGTGCCAGCAGGTCCAGGGACTTTCGCCCAGATACGCAGTATTTT. It codes for CASRSRDFRPDTQYF.

This clonotype was observed at least ten times. The CDR3 sequence: CASSLRVPYEQYF. The CDR3 DNA reads TGTGCCAGCAGTTTAAGGGTCCCCTACGAGCAGTACTTC. The chain links TRBV28 to TRBJ2-7; D remains ambiguous. Germline-derived CDR1 and CDR2 are MDHEN and SYDVKM. This CDR3 has 13 amino acids. V was trimmed by 2 bases and J by 2 bases, leaving 7 bases between them.

This clonotype has a single count. The DNA for the CDR3 is TGTGCCAGCTCACCGGGGGATTCAGATACGCAGTATTTT. It translates to CASSPGDSDTQYF. V usage is TRBV18 and J usage is TRBJ2-3; D might be TRBD1 or TRBD2, each matching 5 bases. Germline V lookup: CDR1 KGHSH, CDR2 LQKENI. The CDR3 runs 13 residues. With 3 bases removed from V and 4 bases from J, the gap between germline ends came to 8 bases.

This clonotype has just one count. The junction shows a germline mismatch at one end, possibly a read error. The chain couples TRBV7-8 to TRBJ2-1; possible D gene TRBD2, 6 bases. The CDR3 spans 17 residues. CDR1 SGHVS and CDR2 FQNEAQ come from the germline V gene. CDR3 DNA sequence: TGTGCCAGCAGCCAGAGCCCGGGAGTGAGCTCCTACAGTGAGCAGTTCTTC. As protein: CASSQSPGVSSYSEQFF.